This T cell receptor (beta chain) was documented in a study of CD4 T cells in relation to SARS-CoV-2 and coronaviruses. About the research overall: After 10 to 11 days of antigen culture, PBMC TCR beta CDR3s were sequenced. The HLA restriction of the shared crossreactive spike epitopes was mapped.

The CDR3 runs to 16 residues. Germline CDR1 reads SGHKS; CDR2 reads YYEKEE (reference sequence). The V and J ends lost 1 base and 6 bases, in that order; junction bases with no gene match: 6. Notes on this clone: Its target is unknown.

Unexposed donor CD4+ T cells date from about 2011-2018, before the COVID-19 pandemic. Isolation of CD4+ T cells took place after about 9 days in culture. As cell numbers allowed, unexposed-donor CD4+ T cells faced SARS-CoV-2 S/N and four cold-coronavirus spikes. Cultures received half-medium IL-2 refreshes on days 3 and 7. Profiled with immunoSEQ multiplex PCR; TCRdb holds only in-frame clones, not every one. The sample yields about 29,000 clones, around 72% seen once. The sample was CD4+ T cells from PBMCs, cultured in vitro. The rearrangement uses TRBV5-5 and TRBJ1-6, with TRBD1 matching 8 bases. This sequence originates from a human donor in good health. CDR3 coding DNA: TGTGCCAGCAGCTTGAACCAGGGGGCTCTTAATTCACCCCTCCACTTT. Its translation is CASSLNQGALNSPLHF. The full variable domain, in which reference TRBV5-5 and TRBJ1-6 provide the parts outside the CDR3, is DAGVTQSPTHLIKTRGQQVTLRCSPISGHKSVSWYQQVLGQGPQFIFQYYEKEERGRGNFPDRFSARQFPNYSSELNVNALLLGDSALYLCASSLNQGALNSPLHFGNGTRLTVT.